This is a list of T cell receptor beta chains from one sample in a study of somatic mutations in cytotoxic T cells in rheumatoid arthritis. Only in-frame clones appear in the TCRdb table, and some are missing; sequencing was by immunoSEQ multiplex PCR. Of 4,000 to 5,500 clones in the sample, around 86% were seen once. Specimen: CD8+ T cells sorted from blood. The receptors come from a woman between 50 and 59 years old with rheumatoid arthritis. The CDR3 runs from the conserved cysteine through the conserved F or W. The D gene is left open where the match is weak. Some rows mark clone size as missing; the rest say once, few, many or name a class of expanded clone.

V: TRBV4-1; length: 15; J: TRBJ1-5; size: -; D: -; DNA: TGCGCCAGCAGCCAGAGCCAGGGTAGCAATCAGCCCCAGCATTTT; CDR3: CASSQSQGSNQPQHF
V: TRBV7-2; length: 15; J: TRBJ1-2; size: -; D: TRBD1; DNA: TGTGCCAGCAGCCCTGATGCAGGGGGCGCCGATGGCTACACCTTC; CDR3: CASSPDAGGADGYTF
V: TRBV27; length: 14; J: TRBJ1-2; size: -; D: -; DNA: TGTGCCAGCAGTTTATCCCCAGGGAACTATGGCTACACCTTC; CDR3: CASSLSPGNYGYTF
V: TRBV4-1; length: 14; J: TRBJ1-6; size: -; D: -; DNA: TGCGCCAGCAGCTCAACAGCAACTAATTCACCCCTCCACTTT; CDR3: CASSSTATNSPLHF
V: TRBV5-4; length: 15; J: TRBJ1-2; size: once; D: -; DNA: TGTGCCAGCAGCTTGGACAGGGTCACTAACTATGGCTACACCTTC; CDR3: CASSLDRVTNYGYTF
V: TRBV7-6; length: 15; J: TRBJ1-4; size: once; D: TRBD1; DNA: TGTGCCAGCAGCTCCTCGACAGGGGAGTACGAAAAACTGTTTTTT; CDR3: CASSSSTGEYEKLFF
V: TRBV2; length: 17; J: TRBJ1-1; size: once; D: -; DNA: TGTGCCAGCAGTGAAGGCCCGGGTGGCTTGGGGGGCACTGAAGCTTTCTTT; CDR3: CASSEGPGGLGGTEAFF
V: TRBV19; length: 15; J: TRBJ2-3; size: few; D: -; DNA: TGTGCCAGTAGTATAGATACGACAGTCACAGATACGCAGTATTTT; CDR3: CASSIDTTVTDTQYF
V: TRBV6-5; length: 14; J: TRBJ1-1; size: -; D: TRBD1; DNA: TGTGCCAGCAGTACTGGGACAGGGACCACTGAAGCTTTCTTT; CDR3: CASSTGTGTTEAFF
V: TRBV27; length: 16; J: TRBJ2-7; size: -; D: -; DNA: TGTGCCAGCAGTTTACTCGGTGCGGGCCCCCCTGACGAGCAGTACTTC; CDR3: CASSLLGAGPPDEQYF
V: TRBV5-1; length: 15; J: TRBJ2-5; size: -; D: TRBD2; DNA: TGCGCCAGCAGCGATCCGGGACTAGCCCCAGAGACCCAGTACTTC; CDR3: CASSDPGLAPETQYF
V: TRBV29-1; length: 16; J: TRBJ2-1; size: -; D: TRBD2; DNA: TGCAGCGTTGAGAGTACGGAAGCGGGGGCGTACAATGAGCAGTTCTTC; CDR3: CSVESTEAGAYNEQFF
V: TRBV19; length: 14; J: TRBJ2-7; size: -; D: -; DNA: TGTGCCACCTCCCCGGCGGGCAGTATCTACGAGCAGTACTTC; CDR3: CATSPAGSIYEQYF
V: TRBV21-1; length: 15; J: TRBJ1-1; size: -; D: -; DNA: TGTGCCAGCAGCAAAGAGGACAGGGGAGACACTGAAGCTTTCTTT; CDR3: CASSKEDRGDTEAFF
V: TRBV6-4; length: 16; J: TRBJ2-3; size: once; D: -; DNA: TGTGCCAGCAGCGACGTGGGGTCCGGGGGAACAGATACGCAGTATTTT; CDR3: CASSDVGSGGTDTQYF
V: TRBV6-5; length: 15; J: TRBJ2-1; size: -; D: -; DNA: TGTGCCAGCAGTCACCCCTCCAGTCATCAGGATGAGCAGTTCTTC; CDR3: CASSHPSSHQDEQFF
V: TRBV10-3; length: 20; J: TRBJ2-5; size: -; D: TRBD2; DNA: TGTGCCATCAGTGGACAGGGACTAGCGGGGGGGCGACCCTACCAAGAGACCCAGTACTTC; CDR3: CAISGQGLAGGRPYQETQYF
V: TRBV6-4; length: 13; J: TRBJ2-5; size: few; D: -; DNA: TGTGCCAGCAGTGTGGGGGCGACAGAGACCCAGTACTTC; CDR3: CASSVGATETQYF
V: TRBV11-2; length: 15; J: TRBJ2-4; size: once; D: TRBD1; DNA: TGTGCCAGCAGCTCAGCGTGGGACAGGGTAAACATTCAGTACTTC; CDR3: CASSSAWDRVNIQYF
V: TRBV30; length: 15; J: TRBJ1-5; size: -; D: TRBD1; DNA: TGTGCCTGGAGTCCCTGGACAGGGGTCAATCAGCCCCAGCATTTT; CDR3: CAWSPWTGVNQPQHF
V: TRBV13; length: 14; J: TRBJ1-1; size: -; D: -; DNA: TGTGCCAGCAGCCGGGGCCAGGGGAGCACTGAAGCTTTCTTT; CDR3: CASSRGQGSTEAFF
V: TRBV7-9; length: 15; J: TRBJ2-7; size: -; D: TRBD1; DNA: TGTGCCAGCAGCTTAGATTTGGGACAGGGATCCGAGCAGTACTTC; CDR3: CASSLDLGQGSEQYF
V: TRBV30; length: 11; J: TRBJ1-1; size: -; D: -; DNA: TGTGCCTGGAGTCCTGGGACAGAAGCTTTCTTT; CDR3: CAWSPGTEAFF
V: TRBV7-6; length: 15; J: TRBJ1-2; size: -; D: -; DNA: TGTGCCAGCAGCCCAATGGAGGGGTTTAACTATGGCTACACCTTC; CDR3: CASSPMEGFNYGYTF
V: TRBV7-9; length: 16; J: TRBJ2-7; size: -; D: TRBD1; DNA: TGTGCCAGCAGCTCCTTAGTAGGGACAGCCGCCTACGAGCAGTACTTC; CDR3: CASSSLVGTAAYEQYF
V: TRBV9; length: 16; J: TRBJ1-2; size: -; D: -; DNA: TGTGCCAGCAGCGGGGACCTCCACGGGGGTCACGAAGACTACACCTTC; CDR3: CASSGDLHGGHEDYTF
V: TRBV6-5; length: 16; J: TRBJ1-2; size: -; D: -; DNA: TGTGCCAGCAGTTACGACGGACAGCTACCCAACTATGGCTACACCTTC; CDR3: CASSYDGQLPNYGYTF